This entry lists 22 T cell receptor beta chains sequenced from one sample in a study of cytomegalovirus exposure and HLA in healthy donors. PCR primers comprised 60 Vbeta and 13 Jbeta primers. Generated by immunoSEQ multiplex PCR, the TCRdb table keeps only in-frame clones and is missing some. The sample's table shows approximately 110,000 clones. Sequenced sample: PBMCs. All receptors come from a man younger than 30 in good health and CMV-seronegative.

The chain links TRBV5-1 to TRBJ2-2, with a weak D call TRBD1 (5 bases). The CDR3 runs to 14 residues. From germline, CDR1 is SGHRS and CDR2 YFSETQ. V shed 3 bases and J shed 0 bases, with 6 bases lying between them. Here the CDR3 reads CASSSTANTGELFF. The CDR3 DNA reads TGCGCCAGCAGCTCGACAGCGAACACCGGGGAGCTGTTTTTT.

The CDR3 nucleotides read TGTGCCAGGGGGACAGGACCCAATCAGCCCCAGCATTTT. It translates to CARGTGPNQPQHF. The chain employs TRBV2 and TRBJ1-5; TRBD1 aligns across 8 bases. The CDR3 contains 13 residues. The ends lost 9 bases at V and 3 bases at J; junction bases unmatched: 4. The germline CDR1 and CDR2 sequences are SNHLY and FYNNEI.

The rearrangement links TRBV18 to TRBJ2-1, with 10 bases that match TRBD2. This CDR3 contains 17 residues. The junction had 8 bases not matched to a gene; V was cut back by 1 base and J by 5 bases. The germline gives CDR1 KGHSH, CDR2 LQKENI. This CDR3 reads CASSPLLAGALDNEQFF. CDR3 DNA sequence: TGTGCCAGCTCACCACTTCTAGCGGGAGCTTTGGACAATGAGCAGTTCTTC.

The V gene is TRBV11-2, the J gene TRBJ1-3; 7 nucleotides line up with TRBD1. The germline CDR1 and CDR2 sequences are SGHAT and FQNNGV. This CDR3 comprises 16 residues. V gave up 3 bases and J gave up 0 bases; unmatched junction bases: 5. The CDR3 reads CASSFSPGGSGNTIYF. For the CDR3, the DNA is TGTGCCAGCAGCTTCTCTCCAGGGGGCTCTGGAAACACCATATATTTT.

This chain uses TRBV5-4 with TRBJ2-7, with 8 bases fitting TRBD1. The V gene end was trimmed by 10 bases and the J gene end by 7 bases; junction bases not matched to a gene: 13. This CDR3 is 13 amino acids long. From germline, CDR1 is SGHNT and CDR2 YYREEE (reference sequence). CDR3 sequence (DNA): TGTGCCGCGGCGGATCAGGGGGCGCATGAGCAGTACTTC. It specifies CAAADQGAHEQYF. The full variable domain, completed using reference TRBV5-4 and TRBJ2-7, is ETGVTQSPTHLIKTRGQQVTLRCSSQSGHNTVSWYQQALGQGPQFIFQYYREEENGRGNFPPRFSGLQFPNYSSELNVNALELDDSALYLCAAADQGAHEQYFGPGTRLTVT.

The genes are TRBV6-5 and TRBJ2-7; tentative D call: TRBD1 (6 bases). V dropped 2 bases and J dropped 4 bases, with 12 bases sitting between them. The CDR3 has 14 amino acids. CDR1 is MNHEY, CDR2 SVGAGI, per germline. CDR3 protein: CASSYANRDYEQYF. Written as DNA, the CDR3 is TGTGCCAGCAGTTACGCGAACAGGGATTACGAGCAGTACTTC.

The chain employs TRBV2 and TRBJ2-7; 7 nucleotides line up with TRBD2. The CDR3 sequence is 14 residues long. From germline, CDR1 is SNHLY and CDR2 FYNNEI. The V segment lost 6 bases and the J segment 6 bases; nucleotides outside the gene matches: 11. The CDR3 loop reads CASSSQFGGSEQYF. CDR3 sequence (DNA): TGTGCCAGCAGCTCTCAGTTCGGGGGGTCCGAGCAGTACTTC. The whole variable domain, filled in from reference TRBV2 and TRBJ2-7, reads EPEVTQTPSHQVTQMGQEVILRCVPISNHLYFYWYRQILGQKVEFLVSFYNNEISEKSEIFDDQFSVERPDGSNFTLKIRSTKLEDSAMYFCASSSQFGGSEQYFGPGTRLTVT.

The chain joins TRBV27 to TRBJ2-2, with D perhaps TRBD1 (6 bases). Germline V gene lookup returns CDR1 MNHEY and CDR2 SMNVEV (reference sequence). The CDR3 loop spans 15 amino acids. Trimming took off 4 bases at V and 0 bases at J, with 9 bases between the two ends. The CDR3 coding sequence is TGTGCCAGCAGTTGGAACAGGGCGAACACCGGGGAGCTGTTTTTT. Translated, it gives CASSWNRANTGELFF.

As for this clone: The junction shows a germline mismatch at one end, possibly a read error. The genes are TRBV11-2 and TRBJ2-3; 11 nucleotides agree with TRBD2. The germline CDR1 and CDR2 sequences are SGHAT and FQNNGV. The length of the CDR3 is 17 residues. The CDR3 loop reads CASILGTGLAGTDTQYF. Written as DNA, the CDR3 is TGTGCCAGCATCTTAGGAACCGGACTAGCGGGTACAGATACGCAGTATTTT. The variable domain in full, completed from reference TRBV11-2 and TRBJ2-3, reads EAGVAQSPRYKIIEKRQSVAFWCNPISGHATLYWYQQILGQGPKLLIQFQNNGVVDDSQLPKDRFSAERLKGVDSTLKIQPAKLEDSAVYLCASILGTGLAGTDTQYFGPGTRLTVL.

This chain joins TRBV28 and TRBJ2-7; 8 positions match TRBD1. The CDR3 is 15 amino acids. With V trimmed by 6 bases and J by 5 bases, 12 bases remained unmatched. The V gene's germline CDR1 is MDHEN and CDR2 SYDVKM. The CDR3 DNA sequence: TGTGCCAGCAGCCGCGACAGGGGAACACTGAACGAGCAGTACTTC. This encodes CASSRDRGTLNEQYF.

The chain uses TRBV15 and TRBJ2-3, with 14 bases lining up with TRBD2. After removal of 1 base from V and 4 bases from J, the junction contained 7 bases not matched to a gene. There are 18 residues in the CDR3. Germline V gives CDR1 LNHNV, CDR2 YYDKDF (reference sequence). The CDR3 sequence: CATSRGLAGGQGADTQYF. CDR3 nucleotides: TGTGCCACCAGCAGAGGACTAGCGGGGGGGCAAGGCGCAGATACGCAGTATTTT.

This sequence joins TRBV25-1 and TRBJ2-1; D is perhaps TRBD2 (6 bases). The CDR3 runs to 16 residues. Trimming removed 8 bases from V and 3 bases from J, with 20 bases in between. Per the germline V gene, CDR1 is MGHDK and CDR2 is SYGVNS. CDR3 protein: CASAPPGVRNYNEQFF. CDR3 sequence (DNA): TGTGCCAGCGCCCCCCCGGGAGTCCGAAACTACAATGAGCAGTTCTTC. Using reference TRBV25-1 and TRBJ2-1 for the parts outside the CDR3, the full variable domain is EADIYQTPRYLVIGTGKKITLECSQTMGHDKMYWYQQDPGMELHLIHYSYGVNSTEKGDLSSESTVSRIRTEHFPLTLESARPSHTSQYLCASAPPGVRNYNEQFFGPGTRLTVL.

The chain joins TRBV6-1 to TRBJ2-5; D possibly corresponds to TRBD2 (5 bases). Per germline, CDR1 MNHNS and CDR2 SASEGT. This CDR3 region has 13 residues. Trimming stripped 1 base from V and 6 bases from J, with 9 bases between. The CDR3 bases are TGTGCCAGCAGTGAAGTACGGGGTAAGACCCAGTACTTC. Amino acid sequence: CASSEVRGKTQYF.

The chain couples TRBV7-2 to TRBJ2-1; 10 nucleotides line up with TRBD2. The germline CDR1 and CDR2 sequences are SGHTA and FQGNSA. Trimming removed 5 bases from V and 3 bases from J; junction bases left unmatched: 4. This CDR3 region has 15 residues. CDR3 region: CASSRKREGYNEQFF. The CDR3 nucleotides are TGTGCCAGCAGCAGAAAGCGGGAGGGCTACAATGAGCAGTTCTTC.

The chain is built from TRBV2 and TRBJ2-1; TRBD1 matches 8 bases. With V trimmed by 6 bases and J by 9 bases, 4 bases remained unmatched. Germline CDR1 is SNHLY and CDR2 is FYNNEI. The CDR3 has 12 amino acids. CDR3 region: CASRGDRTEQFF. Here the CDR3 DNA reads TGTGCCAGCAGGGGGGACAGGACTGAGCAGTTCTTC.

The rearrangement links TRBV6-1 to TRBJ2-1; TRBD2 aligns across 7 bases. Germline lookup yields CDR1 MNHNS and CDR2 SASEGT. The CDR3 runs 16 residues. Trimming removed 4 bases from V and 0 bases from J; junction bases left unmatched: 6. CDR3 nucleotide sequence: TGTGCCAGCAGTGCCTTAGCGGGTCCCTCCTACAATGAGCAGTTCTTC. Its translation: CASSALAGPSYNEQFF.

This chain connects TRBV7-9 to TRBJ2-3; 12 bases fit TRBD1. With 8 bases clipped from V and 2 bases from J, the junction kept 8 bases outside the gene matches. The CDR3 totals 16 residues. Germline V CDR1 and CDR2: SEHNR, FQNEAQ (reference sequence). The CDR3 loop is CASARGQGATTDTQYF. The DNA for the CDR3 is TGTGCCAGCGCGAGGGGACAGGGGGCTACCACAGATACGCAGTATTTT.

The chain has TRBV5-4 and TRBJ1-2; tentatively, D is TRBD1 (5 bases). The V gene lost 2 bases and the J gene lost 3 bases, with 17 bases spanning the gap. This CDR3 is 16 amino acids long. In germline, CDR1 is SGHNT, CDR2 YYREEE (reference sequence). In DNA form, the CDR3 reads TGTGCCAGCAGCTTCCGTCAAAGGGAGGGGTACTATGGCTACACCTTC. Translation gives CASSFRQREGYYGYTF.

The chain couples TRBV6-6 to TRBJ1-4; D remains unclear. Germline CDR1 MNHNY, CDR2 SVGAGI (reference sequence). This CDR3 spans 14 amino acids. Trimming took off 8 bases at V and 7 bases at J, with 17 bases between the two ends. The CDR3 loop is CASCREGWSEKLFF. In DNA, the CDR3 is TGTGCCAGCTGTCGTGAGGGTTGGAGTGAAAAACTGTTTTTT.

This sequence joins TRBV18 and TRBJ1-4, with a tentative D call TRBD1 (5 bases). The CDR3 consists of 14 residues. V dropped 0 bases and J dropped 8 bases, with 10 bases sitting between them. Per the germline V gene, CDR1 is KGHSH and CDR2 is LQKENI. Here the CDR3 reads CASSPPKTAEKLFF. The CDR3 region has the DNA TGTGCCAGCTCACCACCTAAGACAGCCGAAAAACTGTTTTTT.

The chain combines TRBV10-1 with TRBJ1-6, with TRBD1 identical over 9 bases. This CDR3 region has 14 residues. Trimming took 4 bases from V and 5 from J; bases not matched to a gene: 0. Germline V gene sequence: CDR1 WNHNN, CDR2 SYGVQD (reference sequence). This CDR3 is CASSGDRDNSPLHF. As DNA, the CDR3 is TGCGCCAGCAGTGGGGACAGGGATAATTCACCCCTCCACTTT.

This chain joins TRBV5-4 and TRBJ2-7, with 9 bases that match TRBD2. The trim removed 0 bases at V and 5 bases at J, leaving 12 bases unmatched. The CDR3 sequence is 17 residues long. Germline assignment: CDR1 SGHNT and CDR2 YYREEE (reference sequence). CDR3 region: CASSLGGAGTSMDEQYF. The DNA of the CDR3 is TGTGCCAGCAGCTTGGGGGGGGCTGGGACTAGCATGGACGAGCAGTACTTC.